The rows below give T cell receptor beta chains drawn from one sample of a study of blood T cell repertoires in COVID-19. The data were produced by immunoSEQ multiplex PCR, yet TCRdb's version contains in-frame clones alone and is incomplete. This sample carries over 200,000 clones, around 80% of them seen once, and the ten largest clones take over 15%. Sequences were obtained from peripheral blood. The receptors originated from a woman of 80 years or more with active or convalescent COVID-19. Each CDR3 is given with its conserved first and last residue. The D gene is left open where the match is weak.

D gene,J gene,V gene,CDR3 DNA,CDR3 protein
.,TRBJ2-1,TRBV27,TGTGCCAGCAGTTTGGGCGCAGATTACAATGAGCAGTTCTTC,CASSLGADYNEQFF
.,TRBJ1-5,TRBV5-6,TGTGCCAGCAGCTTCCCCGGACAGAATCAGCCCCAGCATTTT,CASSFPGQNQPQHF
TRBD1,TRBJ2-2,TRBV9,TGTGCCAGCAGCCCCGGGGACAGGGAGACCGGGGAGCTGTTTTTT,CASSPGDRETGELFF
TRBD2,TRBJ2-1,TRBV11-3,TGTGCCAGCGGATTGGGTCCTAGCGGGAGCTCCTACAATGAGCAGTTCTTC,CASGLGPSGSSYNEQFF
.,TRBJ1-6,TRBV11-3,TGTGCCAGATGGGGCCCCCTAATTCTTTCACCCCTCCACTTT,CARWGPLILSPLHF
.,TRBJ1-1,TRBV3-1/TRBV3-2,TGTGCCAGCAGCCAGGCACAGGGTTCGGTTGAAGCTTTCTTT,CASSQAQGSVEAFF
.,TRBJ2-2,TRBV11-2,TGTGCCAGCAGTCCTTTCGGGGAGCTGTTTTTT,CASSPFGELFF
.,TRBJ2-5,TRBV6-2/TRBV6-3,TGTGCCAGCAGTTACTCGGAGCCTAGGGGAGAGACCCAGTACTTC,CASSYSEPRGETQYF
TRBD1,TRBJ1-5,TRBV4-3,TGCGCCAGCAGCCAAGGCCGGCCGGGACAGGGTGGCACTCAGCCCCAGCATTTT,CASSQGRPGQGGTQPQHF
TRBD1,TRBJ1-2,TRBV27,TGTGCCAGCACCCCGGGACAGGGGTATGGCTACACCTTC,CASTPGQGYGYTF